The clone carrying this T cell receptor beta chain has more than one count but fewer than ten. Its antigen is still unknown. The data stem from a study of blood T cells in healthy people across ages. Primed by a sample-barcoded 5' primer and a J-beta primer mix, a second PCR proceeded for 7 to 11 cycles. The yield of each sample was at least 2.5 million CDR3-containing paired-end reads. TCRdb recomputed calls from the 5' RACE reads with MiXCR, one row per CDR3 protein. The table lists hundreds of thousands of distinct CDR3 sequences, roughly 35% of them singletons. Germline V gene lookup returns CDR1 DFQATT and CDR2 SNEGSKA (reference sequence). The CDR3 has 12 residues. Study-wide points: Strongly correlated with naive T cell percentage was TCR beta diversity.

In terms of origin and age, donors were healthy Caucasian individuals from Russia aged roughly 6 to 95. The V gene is TRBV20-1, the J gene TRBJ2-5; D is possibly TRBD2 (6 bases). The J call may be mistaken, given a closer DNA end match to TRBJ2-1. The receptor's source is a man aged 18-30 years in good health. The material sequenced was blood. The CDR3 bases are TGCAGTGCTGGCGGAGGGGAAGAGACCCAGTTCTTC. Amino acids: CSAGGGEETQFF.